Listed here are 10 T cell receptor beta chains from one sample, sequenced in a study of blood T cell repertoires in COVID-19. The protocol was immunoSEQ multiplex PCR, while the TCRdb copy is restricted to in-frame clones and leaves out a portion. The sample has more than 110,000 clones, 84% seen once; the top ten hold about 8%. The sample consisted of peripheral blood. These receptors all stem from a human donor in a cohort sampled during active COVID-19.

This clone was seen only a few times. The V call is TRBV11-2, the J call TRBJ2-7; 14 bases are a match to TRBD2. Germline-derived CDR1 and CDR2 are SGHAT and FQNNGV. This CDR3 has 16 residues. The V segment lost 5 bases and the J segment 6 bases; nucleotides outside the gene matches: 9. Here the CDR3 reads CASSQIQGLAGVEQYF. The CDR3 coding sequence is TGTGCCAGCAGCCAAATTCAGGGACTAGCGGGGGTCGAGCAGTACTTC.

This chain uses TRBV7-6 with TRBJ1-2; 7 nucleotides align to TRBD1. The CDR3 runs 16 residues. CDR1 and CDR2 from the germline V gene are SGHVS and FNYEAQ. The V segment lost 5 bases and the J segment 5 bases; nucleotides outside the gene matches: 14. DNA of the CDR3: TGTGCCAGCAGCCTAAAACCGACAGGGTGGTTGTATGGCTACACCTTC. Protein product: CASSLKPTGWLYGYTF.

The V call is TRBV5-1, the J call TRBJ2-5; 7 positions match TRBD1. The CDR3 runs to 15 residues. Per germline, CDR1 SGHRS and CDR2 YFSETQ. V gave up 0 bases and J gave up 5 bases; unmatched junction bases: 7. The CDR3 DNA is TGCGCCAGCAGCTTGGTTACAGGGGATGCGGAGACCCAGTACTTC. Translated, it gives CASSLVTGDAETQYF.

V gene TRBV7-2 combines with J gene TRBJ1-2; D remains ambiguous. This CDR3 region has 15 residues. Trimming shortened V by 7 bases and J by 4 bases, and 19 bases separated the two germline ends. Germline V lookup: CDR1 SGHTA, CDR2 FQGNSA. CDR3 nucleotide sequence: TGTGCCAGCACACTTCGGGGTGGGAACCTCTATGGCTACACCTTC. Amino acids: CASTLRGGNLYGYTF.

The V gene is TRBV7-9, the J gene TRBJ1-3; D ambiguous. Trimming took 1 base from V and 0 from J, leaving 7 bases between them. Germline CDR1 is SEHNR and CDR2 is FQNEAQ (reference sequence). This CDR3 has 15 residues. The CDR3, as DNA: TGTGCCAGCAGCTTAGAGGCGGTCTCTGGAAACACCATATATTTT. The encoded protein is CASSLEAVSGNTIYF.

The chain has TRBV4-1 and TRBJ2-7; TRBD2 matches 9 bases. CDR1 is MGHRA and CDR2 is YSYEKL in the germline V gene. The CDR3 consists of 17 residues. The V gene end was trimmed by 1 base and the J gene end by 3 bases; junction bases not matched to a gene: 10. This CDR3 reads CASSQVLSSGVFYEQYF. The CDR3 nucleotides read TGCGCCAGCAGCCAAGTTTTGTCTAGCGGGGTCTTCTACGAGCAGTACTTC.

The chain employs TRBV6-5 and TRBJ2-5; no clear D. The germline V and J ends were trimmed by 0 bases and 5 bases, with 4 bases remaining between them. CDR1 is MNHEY, CDR2 SVGAGI, per germline. The CDR3 runs to 12 residues. The CDR3 sequence: CASSYSSETQYF. The CDR3, as DNA: TGTGCCAGCAGTTACTCGAGTGAGACCCAGTACTTC.

The rearrangement uses TRBV27 and TRBJ2-2, with TRBD1 matching 8 bases. With 2 bases clipped from V and 4 bases from J, the junction kept 6 bases outside the gene matches. The CDR3 has 16 residues. Germline values: CDR1 MNHEY, CDR2 SMNVEV (reference sequence). In nucleotides, the CDR3 is TGTGCCAGCAGTTTAAAAAGTCAGGGGGCCACCGGGGAGCTGTTTTTT. It translates to CASSLKSQGATGELFF.

V usage is TRBV5-4 and J usage is TRBJ1-4; TRBD1 is a possible D gene (6 bases). Trimming removed 0 bases from V and 7 bases from J, with 13 bases in between. CDR1 and CDR2 (germline): SGHNT, YYREEE (reference sequence). The CDR3 totals 15 residues. The CDR3 here is CASSLGIRDTEKLFF. CDR3 nucleotide sequence: TGTGCCAGCAGCTTGGGTATCCGGGACACTGAAAAACTGTTTTTT.

The V gene is TRBV2, the J gene TRBJ2-7, with no clear D. Germline CDR1 SNHLY, CDR2 FYNNEI. The germline V and J ends were trimmed by 3 bases and 7 bases, with 7 bases remaining between them. This CDR3 has 11 amino acids. DNA for the CDR3: TGTGCCAGCAGTGACCTGCGGGAGCAGTACTTC. Its protein is CASSDLREQYF.